These T cell receptor beta chains were read from a single sample in a study of quantifying T cell responses using KT2 cells. TCRdb itself ran the UMI-ligation and nested PCR reads through MiXCR, one entry per CDR3 protein. The sample contains 52,000 or so distinct CDR3 sequences, roughly an eighth of which appear only once. Source material: PBMCs spiked with cells of the T cell clone KT2. These receptors were taken from a human donor. The CDR3 runs from the conserved cysteine through the conserved F or W.

J gene	V gene	CDR3 length	CDR3 protein
TRBJ2-3	TRBV20-1	13	CSARWEGTDTQYF
TRBJ1-1	TRBV12-5	17	CASGLIPRTGLETEAFF
TRBJ2-1	TRBV11-2	15	CASSSLSGRLNEQFF
TRBJ2-2	TRBV29-1	18	CSVIPLSAGRGATGELFF
TRBJ1-1	TRBV27	13	CASSPGRGDEAFF
TRBJ2-3	TRBV20-1	16	CSVSGSSGGLRDTQYF
TRBJ2-7	TRBV20-1	14	CSAPGLAGMYEQYF
TRBJ2-7	TRBV5-1	15	CASSLMGTASYEQYF
TRBJ1-3	TRBV7-3	14	CASSLTGVGNTIYF
TRBJ2-6	TRBV20-1	15	CSAARGDLGANVLTF
TRBJ1-2	TRBV4-3	15	CASSQDLGMRFGYTF
TRBJ1-1	TRBV2	16	CASSPGQQSRDTEAFF
TRBJ2-2	TRBV2	15	CASGDMGQITGELFF
TRBJ2-7	TRBV7-2	13	CASSRGSSYEQYF
TRBJ2-1	TRBV12-5	11	CASEKGNEQFF
TRBJ2-1	TRBV7-6	16	CASSLAGDRVNNEQFF
TRBJ2-7	TRBV5-4	15	CASSLTGQRSNEQYF
TRBJ1-2	TRBV11-3	15	CASSLGGSSNYGYTF
TRBJ2-2	TRBV12-3/TRBV12-4	12	CASSFPFRELFF
TRBJ1-6	TRBV24-1	15	CATSDPRQGRDALHF
TRBJ2-5	TRBV12-3/TRBV12-4	12	CASSPVGETQYF
TRBJ2-7	TRBV3-1	13	CASSHLREGEQYF
TRBJ2-7	TRBV20-1	14	CSAVPSGQPYEQYF
TRBJ2-7	TRBV13	16	CASSLRSGWDSYEQYF
TRBJ2-3	TRBV6-5	15	CASSYVGSHTDTQYF
TRBJ2-1	TRBV7-8	15	CASSSQKRGDNEQFF
TRBJ1-3	TRBV20-1	15	CSAKDSFFSGNTIYF
TRBJ1-5	TRBV20-1	13	CSASSGVNQPQHF
TRBJ2-3	TRBV19	14	CASSTWGSTDTQYF
TRBJ2-2	TRBV19	15	CATRTGQGGTGELFF
TRBJ2-1	TRBV5-1	16	CASSSGLAGEDNEQFF
TRBJ1-4	TRBV12-3/TRBV12-4	17	CASSLGGTAPTNEKLFF
TRBJ1-4	TRBV2	15	CASSPNSGVGEKLFF
TRBJ1-2	TRBV4-2	15	CASSQEGGLADGYTF
TRBJ2-1	TRBV7-3	13	CASSYPTSNEQFF
TRBJ2-7	TRBV6-2/TRBV6-3	15	CASSDPGGDAYEQYF
TRBJ1-6	TRBV27	14	CASRFRDSWTPLHF
TRBJ2-2	TRBV2	15	CASTVLGTNTEELFF
TRBJ1-1	TRBV2	13	CASRTRTYTEAFF
TRBJ2-6	TRBV7-2	19	CASSSRGTGGYNGANVLTF
TRBJ2-7	TRBV6-4	16	CASPSCMDGVPYEQYF
TRBJ1-5	TRBV7-8	13	CASSQGGSWPQHF
TRBJ2-1	TRBV11-1	13	CASETSGSNEQFF
TRBJ2-7	TRBV12-3/TRBV12-4	13	CASSLGSAYEQYF
TRBJ2-2	TRBV21-1	17	CASSPYGCGANTGELFF
TRBJ1-5	TRBV20-1	16	CSAYPLWISRNQPQHF
TRBJ2-7	TRBV6-2/TRBV6-3	12	CASSPAAYEQYF
TRBJ2-7	TRBV20-1	13	CSASSADTYEQYF
TRBJ2-5	TRBV9	18	CASSVAPVTGGLEETQYF
TRBJ2-1	TRBV7-2	15	CASSSRDRSYNEQFF
TRBJ2-2	TRBV29-1	15	CSVPKTGANTGELFF
TRBJ1-6	TRBV28	17	CASRPSTAQRPNSPLHF
TRBJ2-7	TRBV12-3/TRBV12-4	14	CASSGSGPPYEQYF
TRBJ1-1	TRBV7-6	13	CASSWQAYTEAFF
TRBJ1-1	TRBV10-2	13	CASSDRLGSEAFF